This T cell receptor beta chain comes out of a study of Tregs in tolerant kidney transplant recipients. The CDR3 contains 17 residues. The germline V gene has CDR1 SGHRS and CDR2 YFSETQ. Trimming left V 0 bases short and J 1 base short, with 16 bases between. Data came from immunoSEQ multiplex PCR; TCRdb stores just in-frame clones and leaves some out. The sample lists 85,000 to 100,000 clones, roughly 93% occurring once. Sequenced material: CD4+ T cells from blood, taken before the transplant. The rearrangement uses TRBV5-1 and TRBJ1-2; D unclear. The sequence was collected from a human donor who received a combined kidney and bone marrow transplant. The CDR3 DNA reads TGCGCCAGCAGCTTGGTCCCCCAGGCAGGTGGTAACTATGGCTACACCTTC. Its protein product is CASSLVPQAGGNYGYTF.